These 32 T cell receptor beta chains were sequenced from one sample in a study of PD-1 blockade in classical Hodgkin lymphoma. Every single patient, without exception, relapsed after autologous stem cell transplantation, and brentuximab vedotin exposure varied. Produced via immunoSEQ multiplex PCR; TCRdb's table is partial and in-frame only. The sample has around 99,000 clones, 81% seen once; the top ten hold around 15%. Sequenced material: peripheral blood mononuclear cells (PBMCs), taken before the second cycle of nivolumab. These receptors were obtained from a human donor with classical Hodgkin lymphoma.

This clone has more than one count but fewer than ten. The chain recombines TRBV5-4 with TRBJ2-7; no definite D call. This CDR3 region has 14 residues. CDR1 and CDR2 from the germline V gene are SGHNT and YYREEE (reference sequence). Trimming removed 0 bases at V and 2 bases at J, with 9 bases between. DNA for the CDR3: TGTGCCAGCAGCTTGGCCGCCGTCCCCTACGAGCAGTACTTC. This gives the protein CASSLAAVPYEQYF.

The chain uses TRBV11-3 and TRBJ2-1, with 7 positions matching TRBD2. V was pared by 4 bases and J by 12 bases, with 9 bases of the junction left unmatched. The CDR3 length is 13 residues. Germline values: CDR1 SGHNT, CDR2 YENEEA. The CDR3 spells CASSSGPLAAQFF. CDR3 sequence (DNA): TGTGCCAGCAGCTCGGGGCCTCTAGCGGCGCAGTTCTTC. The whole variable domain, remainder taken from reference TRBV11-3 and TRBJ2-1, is EAGVVQSPRYKIIEKKQPVAFWCNPISGHNTLYWYLQNLGQGPELLIRYENEEAVDDSQLPKDRFSAERLKGVDSTLKIQPAELGDSAVYLCASSSGPLAAQFFGPGTRLTVL.

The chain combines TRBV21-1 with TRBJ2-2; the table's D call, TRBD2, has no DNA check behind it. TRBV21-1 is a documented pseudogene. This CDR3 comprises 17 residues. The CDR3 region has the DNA TGTGCCAGCAGCAAAGGATCTAGGTGTGCTGTTGCCGGGGAGCTGTTTTTT. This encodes CASSKGSRCAVAGELFF.

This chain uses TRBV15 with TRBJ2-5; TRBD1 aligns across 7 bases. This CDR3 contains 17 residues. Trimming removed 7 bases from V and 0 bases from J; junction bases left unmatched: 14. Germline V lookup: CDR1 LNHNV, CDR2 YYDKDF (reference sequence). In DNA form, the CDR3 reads TGTGCCACCACAACAAACAGGGGCGAAAGTAACCAAGAGACCCAGTACTTC. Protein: CATTTNRGESNQETQYF. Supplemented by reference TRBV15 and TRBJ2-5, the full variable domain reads DAMVIQNPRYQVTQFGKPVTLSCSQTLNHNVMYWYQQKSSQAPKLLFHYYDKDFNNEADTPDNFQSRRPNTSFCFLDIRSPGLGDTAMYLCATTTNRGESNQETQYFGPGTRLLVL.

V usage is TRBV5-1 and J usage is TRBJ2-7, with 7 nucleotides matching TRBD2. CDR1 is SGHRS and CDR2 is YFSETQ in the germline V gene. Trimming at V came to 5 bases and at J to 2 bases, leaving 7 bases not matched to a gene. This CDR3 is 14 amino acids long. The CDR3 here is CASSRGDGPYEQYF. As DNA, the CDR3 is TGCGCCAGCAGTCGGGGGGACGGCCCCTACGAGCAGTACTTC.

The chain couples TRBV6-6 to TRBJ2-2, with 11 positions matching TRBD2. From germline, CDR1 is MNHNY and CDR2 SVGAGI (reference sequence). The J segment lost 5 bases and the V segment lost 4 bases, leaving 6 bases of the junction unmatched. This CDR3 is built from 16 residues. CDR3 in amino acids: CASSSTSGSWTGELFF. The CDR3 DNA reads TGTGCCAGCAGTTCCACTAGCGGGAGCTGGACCGGGGAGCTGTTTTTT.

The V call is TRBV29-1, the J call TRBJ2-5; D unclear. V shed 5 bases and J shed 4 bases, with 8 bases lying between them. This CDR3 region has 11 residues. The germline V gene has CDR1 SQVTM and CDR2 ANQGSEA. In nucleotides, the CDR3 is TGCAGCGTTTTGCACCCAGAGACCCAGTACTTC. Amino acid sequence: CSVLHPETQYF.

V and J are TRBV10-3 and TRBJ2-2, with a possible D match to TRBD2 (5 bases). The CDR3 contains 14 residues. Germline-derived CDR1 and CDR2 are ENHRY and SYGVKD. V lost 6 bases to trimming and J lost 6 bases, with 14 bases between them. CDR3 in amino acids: CAISKLVPAGELFF. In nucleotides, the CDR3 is TGTGCCATCAGCAAACTAGTTCCCGCCGGGGAGCTGTTTTTT.

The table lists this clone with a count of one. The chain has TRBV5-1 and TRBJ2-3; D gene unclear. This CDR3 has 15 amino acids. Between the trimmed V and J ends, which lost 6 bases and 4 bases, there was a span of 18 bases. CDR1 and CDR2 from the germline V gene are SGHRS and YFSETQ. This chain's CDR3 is CASTWGSTWADTQYF. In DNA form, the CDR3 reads TGCGCCAGCACCTGGGGATCCACTTGGGCAGATACGCAGTATTTT.

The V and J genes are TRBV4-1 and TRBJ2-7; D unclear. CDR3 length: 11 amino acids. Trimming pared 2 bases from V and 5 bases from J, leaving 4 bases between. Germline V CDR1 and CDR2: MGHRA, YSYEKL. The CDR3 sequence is CASSQKDEQYF. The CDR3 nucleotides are TGCGCCAGCAGCCAAAAGGACGAGCAGTACTTC.

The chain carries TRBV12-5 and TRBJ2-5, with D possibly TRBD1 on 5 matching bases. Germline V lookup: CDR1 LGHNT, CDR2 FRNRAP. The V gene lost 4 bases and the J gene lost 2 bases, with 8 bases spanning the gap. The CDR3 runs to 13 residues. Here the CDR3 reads CASGSTDQETQYF. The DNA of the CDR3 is TGTGCTAGTGGTTCGACAGATCAAGAGACCCAGTACTTC. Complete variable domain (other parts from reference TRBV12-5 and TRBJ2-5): DARVTQTPRHKVTEMGQEVTMRCQPILGHNTVFWYRQTMMQGLELLAYFRNRAPLDDSGMPKDRFSAEMPDATLATLKIQPSEPRDSAVYFCASGSTDQETQYFGPGTRLLVL.

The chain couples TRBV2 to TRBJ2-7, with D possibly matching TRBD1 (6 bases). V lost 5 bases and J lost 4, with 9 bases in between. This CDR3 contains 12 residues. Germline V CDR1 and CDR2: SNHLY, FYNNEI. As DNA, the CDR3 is TGTGCCAGCAGTCAGGACAGTTACGAGCAGTACTTC. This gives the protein CASSQDSYEQYF.

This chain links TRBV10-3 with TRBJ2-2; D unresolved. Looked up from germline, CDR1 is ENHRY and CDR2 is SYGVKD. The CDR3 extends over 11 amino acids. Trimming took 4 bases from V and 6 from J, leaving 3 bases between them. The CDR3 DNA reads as TGTGCCATCAGTGCTCCCGGGGAGCTGTTTTTT. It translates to CAISAPGELFF.

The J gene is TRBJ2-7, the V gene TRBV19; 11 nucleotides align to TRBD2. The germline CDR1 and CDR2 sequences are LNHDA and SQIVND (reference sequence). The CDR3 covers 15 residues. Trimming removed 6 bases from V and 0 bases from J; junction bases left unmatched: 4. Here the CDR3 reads CASRAGLAGSYEQYF. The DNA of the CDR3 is TGTGCCAGTAGGGCCGGACTAGCGGGCTCCTACGAGCAGTACTTC.

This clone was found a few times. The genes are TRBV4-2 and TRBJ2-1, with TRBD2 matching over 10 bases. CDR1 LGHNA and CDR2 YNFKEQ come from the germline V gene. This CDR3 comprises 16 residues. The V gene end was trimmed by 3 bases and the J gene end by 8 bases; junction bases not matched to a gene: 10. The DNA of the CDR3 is TGTGCCAGCAGCCAGGAAACTAGCGGGATGGGGGATGAGCAGTTCTTC. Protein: CASSQETSGMGDEQFF.

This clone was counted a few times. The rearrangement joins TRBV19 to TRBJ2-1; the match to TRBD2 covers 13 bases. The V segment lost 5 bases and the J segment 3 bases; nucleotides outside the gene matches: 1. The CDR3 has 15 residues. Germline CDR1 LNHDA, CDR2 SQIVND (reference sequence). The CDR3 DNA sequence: TGTGCCAGTAGTCGGACTAGCGGGGGCTACAATGAGCAGTTCTTC. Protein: CASSRTSGGYNEQFF.

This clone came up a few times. The CDR3 region is CASGSLLTGNNEQFF. The CDR3 bases are TGTGCTAGTGGTTCCCTCCTAACAGGTAACAATGAGCAGTTCTTC. The chain couples TRBV12-5 to TRBJ2-1, with D possibly TRBD1 on 5 matching bases. The CDR3 extends over 15 amino acids. Per germline, CDR1 LGHNT and CDR2 FRNRAP. Trimming pared 4 bases from V and 5 bases from J, leaving 15 bases between. Supplemented by reference TRBV12-5 and TRBJ2-1, the full variable domain reads DARVTQTPRHKVTEMGQEVTMRCQPILGHNTVFWYRQTMMQGLELLAYFRNRAPLDDSGMPKDRFSAEMPDATLATLKIQPSEPRDSAVYFCASGSLLTGNNEQFFGPGTRLTVL.

In nucleotides, the CDR3 is TGTGCCAGCAGCTCACCACTAGGAGGATTTCAAGAGACCCAGTACTTC. This sequence encodes CASSSPLGGFQETQYF. The gene calls are TRBV5-4 and TRBJ2-5; a weak D match, TRBD2 (5 bases). The CDR3 length is 16 residues. Germline V gene lookup returns CDR1 SGHNT and CDR2 YYREEE (reference sequence). V was pared by 3 bases and J by 2 bases, with 17 bases between.

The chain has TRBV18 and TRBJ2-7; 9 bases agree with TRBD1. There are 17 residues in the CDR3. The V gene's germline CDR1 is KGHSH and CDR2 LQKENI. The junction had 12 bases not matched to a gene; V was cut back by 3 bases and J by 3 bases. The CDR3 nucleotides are TGTGCCAGCTCACCGAGCTCCGGGACAGGGAAACGCTACGAGCAGTACTTC. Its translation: CASSPSSGTGKRYEQYF.

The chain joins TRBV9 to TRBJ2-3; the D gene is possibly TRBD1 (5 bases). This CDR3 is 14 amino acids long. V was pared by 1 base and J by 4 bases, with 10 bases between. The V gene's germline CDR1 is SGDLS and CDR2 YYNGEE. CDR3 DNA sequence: TGTGCCAGCAGCGTAAGTGGGGCCCCAGATACGCAGTATTTT. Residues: CASSVSGAPDTQYF. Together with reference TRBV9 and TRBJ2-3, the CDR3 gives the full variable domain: DSGVTQTPKHLITATGQRVTLRCSPRSGDLSVYWYQQSLDQGLQFLIQYYNGEERAKGNILERFSAQQFPDLHSELNLSSLELGDSALYFCASSVSGAPDTQYFGPGTRLTVL.

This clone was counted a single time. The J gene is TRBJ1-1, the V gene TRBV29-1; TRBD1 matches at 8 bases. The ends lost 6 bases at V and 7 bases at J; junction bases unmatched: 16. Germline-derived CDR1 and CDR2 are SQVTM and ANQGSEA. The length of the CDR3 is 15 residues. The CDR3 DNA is TGCAGCGTCGGAAACCTTCAGGGGGCTGGGGGTGAAGCTTTCTTT. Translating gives CSVGNLQGAGGEAFF.

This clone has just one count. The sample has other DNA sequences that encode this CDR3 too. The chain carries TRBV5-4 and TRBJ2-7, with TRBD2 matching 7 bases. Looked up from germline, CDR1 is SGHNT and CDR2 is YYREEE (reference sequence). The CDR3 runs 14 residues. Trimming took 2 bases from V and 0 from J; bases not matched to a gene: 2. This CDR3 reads CASSFGTNSYEQYF. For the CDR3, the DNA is TGTGCCAGCAGCTTTGGGACTAACTCCTACGAGCAGTACTTC.

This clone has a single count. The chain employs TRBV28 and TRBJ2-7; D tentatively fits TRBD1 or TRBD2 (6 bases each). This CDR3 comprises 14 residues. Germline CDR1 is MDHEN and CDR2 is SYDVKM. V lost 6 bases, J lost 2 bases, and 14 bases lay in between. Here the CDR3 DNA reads TGTGCCAGCAGCACCCCGGGGGACACCTACGAGCAGTACTTC. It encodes CASSTPGDTYEQYF.

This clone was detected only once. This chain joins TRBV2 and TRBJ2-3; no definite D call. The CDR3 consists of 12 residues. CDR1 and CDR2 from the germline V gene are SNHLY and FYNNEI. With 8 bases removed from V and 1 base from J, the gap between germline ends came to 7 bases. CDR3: CASEERTDTQYF. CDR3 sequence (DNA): TGTGCCAGCGAAGAACGCACAGATACGCAGTATTTT. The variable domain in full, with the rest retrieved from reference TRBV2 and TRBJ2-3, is EPEVTQTPSHQVTQMGQEVILRCVPISNHLYFYWYRQILGQKVEFLVSFYNNEISEKSEIFDDQFSVERPDGSNFTLKIRSTKLEDSAMYFCASEERTDTQYFGPGTRLTVL.

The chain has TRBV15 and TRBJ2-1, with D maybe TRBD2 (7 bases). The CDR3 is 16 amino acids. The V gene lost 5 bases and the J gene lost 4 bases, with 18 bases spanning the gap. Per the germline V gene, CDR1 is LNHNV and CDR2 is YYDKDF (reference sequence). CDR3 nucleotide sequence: TGTGCCACCAGCTCCGGGGGGCAACTAACTTACAATGAGCAGTTCTTC. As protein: CATSSGGQLTYNEQFF.

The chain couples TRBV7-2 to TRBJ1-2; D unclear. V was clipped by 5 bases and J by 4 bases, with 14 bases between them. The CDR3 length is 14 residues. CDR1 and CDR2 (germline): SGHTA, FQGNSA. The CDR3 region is CASSPTATGYGYTF. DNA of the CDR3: TGTGCCAGCAGCCCCACCGCTACGGGCTATGGCTACACCTTC. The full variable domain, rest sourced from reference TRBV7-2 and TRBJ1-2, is GAGVSQSPSNKVTEKGKDVELRCDPISGHTALYWYRQSLGQGLEFLIYFQGNSAPDKSGLPSDRFSAERTGGSVSTLTIQRTQQEDSAVYLCASSPTATGYGYTFGSGTRLTVV.

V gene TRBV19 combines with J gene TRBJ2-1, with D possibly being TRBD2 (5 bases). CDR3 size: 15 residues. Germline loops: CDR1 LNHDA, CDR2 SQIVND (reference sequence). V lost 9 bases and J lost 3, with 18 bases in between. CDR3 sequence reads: CASQWGAASYNEQFF. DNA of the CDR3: TGTGCCAGCCAATGGGGAGCGGCTAGCTACAATGAGCAGTTCTTC.

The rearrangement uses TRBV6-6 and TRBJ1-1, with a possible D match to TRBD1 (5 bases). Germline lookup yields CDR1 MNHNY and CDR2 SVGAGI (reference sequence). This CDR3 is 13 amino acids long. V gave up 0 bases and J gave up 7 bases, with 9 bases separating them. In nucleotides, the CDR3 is TGTGCCAGCAGTTACTCGGGGACGGTTGAAGCTTTCTTT. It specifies CASSYSGTVEAFF.

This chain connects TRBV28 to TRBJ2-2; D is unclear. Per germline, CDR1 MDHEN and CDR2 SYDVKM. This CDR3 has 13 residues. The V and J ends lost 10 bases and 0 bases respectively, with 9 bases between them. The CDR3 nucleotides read TGTGCCATTCGGAGCCCGAACACCGGGGAGCTGTTTTTT. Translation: CAIRSPNTGELFF.

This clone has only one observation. The CDR3: CASTLNLGAQETQYF. CDR3 coding DNA: TGTGCCAGCACCCTGAATCTGGGAGCACAAGAGACCCAGTACTTC. V gene TRBV2 combines with J gene TRBJ2-5; perhaps TRBD2 as D (5 bases). V lost 7 bases and J lost 2, with 17 bases in between. This CDR3 has 15 amino acids. Germline V gene sequence: CDR1 SNHLY, CDR2 FYNNEI.

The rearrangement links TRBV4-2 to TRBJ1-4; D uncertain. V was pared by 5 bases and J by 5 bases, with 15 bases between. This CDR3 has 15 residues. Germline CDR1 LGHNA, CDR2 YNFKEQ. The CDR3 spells CASSVAGDVNEKLFF. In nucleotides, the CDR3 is TGTGCCAGCAGCGTAGCCGGAGACGTAAATGAAAAACTGTTTTTT.

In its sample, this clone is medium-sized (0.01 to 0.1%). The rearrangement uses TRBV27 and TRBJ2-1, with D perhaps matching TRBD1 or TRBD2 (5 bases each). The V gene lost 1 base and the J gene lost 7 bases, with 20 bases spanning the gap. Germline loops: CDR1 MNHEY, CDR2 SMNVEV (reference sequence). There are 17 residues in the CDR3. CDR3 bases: TGTGCCAGCAGTTTATTGGGAGCAGGGTTACTTCTTAATGAGCAGTTCTTC. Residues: CASSLLGAGLLLNEQFF.